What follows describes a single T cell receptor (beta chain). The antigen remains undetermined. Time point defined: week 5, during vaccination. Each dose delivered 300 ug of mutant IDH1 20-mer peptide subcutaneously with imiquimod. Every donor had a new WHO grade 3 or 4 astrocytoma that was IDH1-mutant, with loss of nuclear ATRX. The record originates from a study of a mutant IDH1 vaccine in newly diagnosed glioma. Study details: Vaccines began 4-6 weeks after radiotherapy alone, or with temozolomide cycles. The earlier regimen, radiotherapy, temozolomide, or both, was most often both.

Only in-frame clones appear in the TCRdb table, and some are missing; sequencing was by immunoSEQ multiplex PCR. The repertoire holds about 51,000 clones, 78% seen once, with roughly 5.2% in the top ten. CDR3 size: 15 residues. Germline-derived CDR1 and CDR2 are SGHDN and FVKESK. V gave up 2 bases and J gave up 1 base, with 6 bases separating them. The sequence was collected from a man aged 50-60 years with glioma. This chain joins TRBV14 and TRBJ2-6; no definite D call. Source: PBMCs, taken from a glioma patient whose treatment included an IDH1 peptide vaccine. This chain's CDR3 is CASSQQSSGANVLTF. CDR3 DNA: TGTGCCAGCAGCCAACAGAGTTCTGGGGCCAACGTCCTGACTTTC.